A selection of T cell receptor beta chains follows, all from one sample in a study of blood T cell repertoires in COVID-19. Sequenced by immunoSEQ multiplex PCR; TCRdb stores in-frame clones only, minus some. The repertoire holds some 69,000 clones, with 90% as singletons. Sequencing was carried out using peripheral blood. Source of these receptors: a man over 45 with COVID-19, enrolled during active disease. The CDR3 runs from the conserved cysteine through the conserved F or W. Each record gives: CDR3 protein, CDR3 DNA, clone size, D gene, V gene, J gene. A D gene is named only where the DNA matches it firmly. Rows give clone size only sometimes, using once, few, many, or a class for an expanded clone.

cdr3_aa: CASSLRTSGRDTQYF; cdr3_nt: TGTGCCAGCAGCCTCCGGACTAGCGGGAGAGATACGCAGTATTTT; clone_size: .; d_call: TRBD2; v_call: TRBV7-3; j_call: TRBJ2-3
cdr3_aa: CASSTRQAPYYEQYF; cdr3_nt: TGTGCCAGCAGTACGCGACAGGCTCCCTACTACGAGCAGTACTTC; clone_size: once; d_call: .; v_call: TRBV6-2/TRBV6-3; j_call: TRBJ2-7
cdr3_aa: CSVELAEGTYNEQFF; cdr3_nt: TGCAGCGTTGAACTAGCGGAGGGGACCTACAATGAGCAGTTCTTC; clone_size: .; d_call: TRBD2; v_call: TRBV29-1; j_call: TRBJ2-1
cdr3_aa: CASSITGAGIEKLFF; cdr3_nt: TGTGCCAGTAGTATAACAGGGGCAGGGATTGAAAAACTGTTTTTT; clone_size: .; d_call: TRBD1; v_call: TRBV19; j_call: TRBJ1-4
cdr3_aa: CASSLAQPPYEQYF; cdr3_nt: TGTGCCAGCAGTTTAGCACAACCGCCCTACGAGCAGTACTTC; clone_size: .; d_call: .; v_call: TRBV28; j_call: TRBJ2-7
cdr3_aa: CASSQGYSNQPQHF; cdr3_nt: TGTGCCAGCTCCCAGGGGTATAGCAATCAGCCCCAGCATTTT; clone_size: few; d_call: .; v_call: TRBV18; j_call: TRBJ1-5
cdr3_aa: CASSLPPRSSALRGYTF; cdr3_nt: TGTGCCAGCAGCTTGCCCCCTAGGTCATCTGCTTTACGAGGCTACACCTTC; clone_size: .; d_call: .; v_call: TRBV5-4; j_call: TRBJ1-2
cdr3_aa: CASSRGLAARGDTQYF; cdr3_nt: TGCGCCAGCAGCCGCGGACTAGCGGCTCGAGGGGATACGCAGTATTTT; clone_size: .; d_call: TRBD2; v_call: TRBV4-1; j_call: TRBJ2-3
cdr3_aa: CASSKRARGQGFYNEQFF; cdr3_nt: TGTGCCAGCAGCAAAAGGGCTAGGGGACAGGGGTTCTACAATGAGCAGTTCTTC; clone_size: .; d_call: .; v_call: TRBV21-1; j_call: TRBJ2-1
cdr3_aa: CASRATGKVEAFF; cdr3_nt: TGTGCCAGCAGAGCCACAGGGAAGGTTGAAGCTTTCTTT; clone_size: .; d_call: .; v_call: TRBV2; j_call: TRBJ1-1
cdr3_aa: CASSPHPTGEKLFF; cdr3_nt: TGCGCCAGCAGCCCCCACCCGACGGGTGAAAAACTGTTTTTT; clone_size: .; d_call: .; v_call: TRBV4-3; j_call: TRBJ1-4
cdr3_aa: CASSLESTIYNEQFF; cdr3_nt: TGTGCCAGCAGCTTGGAGTCTACGATCTACAATGAGCAGTTCTTC; clone_size: .; d_call: .; v_call: TRBV5-6; j_call: TRBJ2-1
cdr3_aa: CASSLNESPAFF; cdr3_nt: TGTGCCAGCAGCCTAAACGAGAGCCCAGCTTTCTTT; clone_size: few; d_call: .; v_call: TRBV12-3/TRBV12-4; j_call: TRBJ1-1
cdr3_aa: CASSIVRNGDYEQYF; cdr3_nt: TGTGCCAGTAGTATAGTAAGGAACGGGGACTACGAGCAGTACTTC; clone_size: .; d_call: .; v_call: TRBV19; j_call: TRBJ2-7
cdr3_aa: CASSQDRSAAYEQYF; cdr3_nt: TGCGCCAGCAGCCAAGATCGAAGTGCGGCCTACGAGCAGTACTTC; clone_size: .; d_call: .; v_call: TRBV4-1; j_call: TRBJ2-7
cdr3_aa: CASSLLWGPDRGSTDTQYF; cdr3_nt: TGTGCCAGCAGCTTATTGTGGGGGCCCGACAGGGGTAGCACAGATACGCAGTATTTT; clone_size: .; d_call: TRBD1; v_call: TRBV11-2; j_call: TRBJ2-3
cdr3_aa: CASSLGLAKETQYF; cdr3_nt: TGTGCCAGCAGCTTGGGACTAGCGAAGGAGACCCAGTACTTC; clone_size: .; d_call: TRBD2; v_call: TRBV7-9; j_call: TRBJ2-5
cdr3_aa: CASSLGPGLAGTTYNEQFF; cdr3_nt: TGCGCCAGCAGCTTGGGGCCCGGACTAGCGGGGACAACCTACAATGAGCAGTTCTTC; clone_size: .; d_call: TRBD2; v_call: TRBV5-1; j_call: TRBJ2-1
cdr3_aa: CASSQGVGWAEAFF; cdr3_nt: TGTGCCAGCAGTCAGGGGGTGGGTTGGGCTGAAGCTTTCTTT; clone_size: .; d_call: TRBD1; v_call: TRBV6-5; j_call: TRBJ1-1
cdr3_aa: CASSELRVSNQPQHF; cdr3_nt: TGTGCCAGCAGTGAATTGCGGGTTAGCAATCAGCCCCAGCATTTT; clone_size: few; d_call: .; v_call: TRBV2; j_call: TRBJ1-5
cdr3_aa: CASSISVNEAFF; cdr3_nt: TGTGCCAGTAGTATATCCGTAAATGAAGCTTTCTTT; clone_size: .; d_call: .; v_call: TRBV19; j_call: TRBJ1-1
cdr3_aa: CASSLDRKGANFYGYTF; cdr3_nt: TGCGCCAGCAGCTTAGACAGGAAAGGCGCCAATTTCTATGGCTACACCTTC; clone_size: .; d_call: .; v_call: TRBV5-1; j_call: TRBJ1-2
cdr3_aa: CASSRGQDYSYNEQFF; cdr3_nt: TGTGCCAGCAGCCGCGGACAGGACTATTCCTACAATGAGCAGTTCTTC; clone_size: .; d_call: .; v_call: TRBV6-2/TRBV6-3; j_call: TRBJ2-1
cdr3_aa: CASSQVNFEGEDTEAFF; cdr3_nt: TGTGCCAGCAGCCAAGTTAATTTCGAGGGTGAGGACACTGAAGCTTTCTTT; clone_size: .; d_call: .; v_call: TRBV4-2; j_call: TRBJ1-1
cdr3_aa: CASSYALPGQSAMNTEAFF; cdr3_nt: TGTGCCAGCAGTTACGCCCTCCCGGGACAGTCAGCTATGAACACTGAAGCTTTCTTT; clone_size: .; d_call: TRBD1; v_call: TRBV6-2/TRBV6-3; j_call: TRBJ1-1
cdr3_aa: CASSVAQGGQRYEQYF; cdr3_nt: TGTGCCAGCAGCGTAGCCCAGGGAGGGCAACGCTACGAGCAGTACTTC; clone_size: .; d_call: TRBD2; v_call: TRBV9; j_call: TRBJ2-7
cdr3_aa: CAWRFYNYGYTF; cdr3_nt: TGTGCCTGGAGGTTCTACAACTATGGCTACACCTTC; clone_size: .; d_call: .; v_call: TRBV30; j_call: TRBJ1-2
cdr3_aa: CASSVGATPYEQYF; cdr3_nt: TGTGCCAGCAGCGTAGGTGCTACCCCGTACGAGCAGTACTTC; clone_size: once; d_call: .; v_call: TRBV9; j_call: TRBJ2-7
cdr3_aa: CASSLRQGVYEQYF; cdr3_nt: TGTGCCAGCAGTTTAAGACAGGGGGTCTACGAGCAGTACTTC; clone_size: .; d_call: TRBD1; v_call: TRBV6-2/TRBV6-3; j_call: TRBJ2-7
cdr3_aa: CASNAGFYGYTF; cdr3_nt: TGTGCCAGCAACGCAGGGTTTTATGGCTACACCTTC; clone_size: .; d_call: .; v_call: TRBV2; j_call: TRBJ1-2
cdr3_aa: CASSMREDGTEAFF; cdr3_nt: TGTGCCAGTAGTATGAGGGAGGATGGGACTGAAGCTTTCTTT; clone_size: .; d_call: .; v_call: TRBV19; j_call: TRBJ1-1